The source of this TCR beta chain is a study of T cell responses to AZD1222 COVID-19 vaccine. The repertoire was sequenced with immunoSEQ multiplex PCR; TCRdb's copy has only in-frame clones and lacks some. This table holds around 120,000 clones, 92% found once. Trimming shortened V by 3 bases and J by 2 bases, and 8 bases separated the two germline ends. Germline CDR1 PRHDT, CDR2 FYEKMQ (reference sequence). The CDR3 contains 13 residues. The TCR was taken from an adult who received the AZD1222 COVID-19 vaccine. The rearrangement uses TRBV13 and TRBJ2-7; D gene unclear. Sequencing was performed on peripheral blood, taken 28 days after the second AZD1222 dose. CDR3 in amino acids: CASSFLGTYEQYF. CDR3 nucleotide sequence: TGTGCCAGCAGCTTCCTCGGCACCTACGAGCAGTACTTC.